This T cell receptor beta chain derives from a study of CD8+CD57+ T cells in acquired aplastic anemia. As for the study in general: Sorted CD4+ and CD8+ cells gave a mean 3.2 ug DNA, range about 0.19 to 27.4 ug. Study-wide results and limits: There were some 30 CD8+ CDR3 sequences that occurred in both patients and controls.

Trimming removed 4 bases from V and 4 bases from J; junction bases left unmatched: 19. The CDR3 sequence is 18 residues long. CDR1 is LNHDA and CDR2 is SQIVND in the germline V gene (reference sequence). This clonotype was observed at least ten times. Its antigen is not known. Profiling that covered TCR beta VDJ and CDR3 relied on genomic DNA as its template. MiXCR, applied by TCRdb to the reads, yields one record per CDR3 protein. Here the sample spans 150,000 to 200,000 distinct CDR3 sequences, roughly 47% being singletons. The chain uses TRBV19 and TRBJ2-7; 7 bases line up with TRBD1. Sequencing input: sorted CD4+, CD8+, or CD8+CD57+ T cells (not recorded which) from PBMCs. The source is a human donor in good health. As DNA, the CDR3 is TGTGCCAGTAGTACCCGCCACTCTAGAGACAGGGTCGGGTACGAGCAGTACTTC. Residues: CASSTRHSRDRVGYEQYF.